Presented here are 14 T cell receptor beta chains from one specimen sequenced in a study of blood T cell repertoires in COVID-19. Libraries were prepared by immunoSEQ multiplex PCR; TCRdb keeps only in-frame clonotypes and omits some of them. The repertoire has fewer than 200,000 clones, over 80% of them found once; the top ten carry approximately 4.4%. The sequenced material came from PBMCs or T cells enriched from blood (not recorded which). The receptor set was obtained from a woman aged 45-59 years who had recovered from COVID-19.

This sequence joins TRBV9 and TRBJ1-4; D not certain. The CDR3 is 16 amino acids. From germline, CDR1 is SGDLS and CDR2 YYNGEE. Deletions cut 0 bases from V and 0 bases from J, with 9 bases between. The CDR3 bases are TGTGCCAGCAGCGTAGGTGTAGAGGCAACTAATGAAAAACTGTTTTTT. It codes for CASSVGVEATNEKLFF.

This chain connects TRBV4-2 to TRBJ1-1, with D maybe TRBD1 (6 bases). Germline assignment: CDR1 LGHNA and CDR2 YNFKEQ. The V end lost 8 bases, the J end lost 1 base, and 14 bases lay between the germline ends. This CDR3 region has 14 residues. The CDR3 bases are TGTGCCAGCGGCCTGCAGGGGACGAACACTGAAGCTTTCTTT. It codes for CASGLQGTNTEAFF.

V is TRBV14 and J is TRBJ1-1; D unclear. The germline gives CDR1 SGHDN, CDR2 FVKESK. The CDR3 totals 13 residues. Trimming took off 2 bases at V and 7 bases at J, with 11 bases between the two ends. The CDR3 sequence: CASSQNSYVEAFF. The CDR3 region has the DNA TGTGCCAGCAGCCAAAATTCCTACGTTGAAGCTTTCTTT. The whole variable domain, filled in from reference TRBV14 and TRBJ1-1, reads EAGVTQFPSHSVIEKGQTVTLRCDPISGHDNLYWYRRVMGKEIKFLLHFVKESKQDESGMPNNRFLAERTGGTYSTLKVQPAELEDSGVYFCASSQNSYVEAFFGQGTRLTVV.

The CDR3 coding sequence is TGCGCCAGCAGCCCCGGACTAGCGGGGGACAATGAGCAGTTCTTC. Protein sequence: CASSPGLAGDNEQFF. This chain uses TRBV5-1 with TRBJ2-1; 13 bases are shared with TRBD2. The CDR3 runs to 15 residues. CDR1 SGHRS and CDR2 YFSETQ come from the germline V gene. J gave up 5 bases and V 4 bases, and 3 bases lay outside the gene matches.

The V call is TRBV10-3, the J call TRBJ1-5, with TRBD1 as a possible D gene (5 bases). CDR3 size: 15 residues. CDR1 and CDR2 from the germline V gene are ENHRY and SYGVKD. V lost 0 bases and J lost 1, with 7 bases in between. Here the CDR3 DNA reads TGTGCCATCAGTGAGTCGCAGGGAAGCAATCAGCCCCAGCATTTT. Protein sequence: CAISESQGSNQPQHF.

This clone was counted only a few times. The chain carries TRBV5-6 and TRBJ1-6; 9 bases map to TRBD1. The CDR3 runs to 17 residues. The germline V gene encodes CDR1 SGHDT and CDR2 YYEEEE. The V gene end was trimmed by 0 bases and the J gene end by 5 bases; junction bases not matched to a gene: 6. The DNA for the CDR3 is TGTGCCAGCAGCTTGGGACCCGACAGGGGGAATAATTCACCCCTCCACTTT. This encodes CASSLGPDRGNNSPLHF.

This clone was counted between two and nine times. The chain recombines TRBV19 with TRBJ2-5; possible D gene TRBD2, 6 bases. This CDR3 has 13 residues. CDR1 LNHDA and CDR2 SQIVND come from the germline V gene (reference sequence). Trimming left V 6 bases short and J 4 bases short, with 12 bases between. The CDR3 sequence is CASSVGRGETQYF. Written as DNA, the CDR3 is TGTGCCAGTAGCGTGGGGCGGGGAGAGACCCAGTACTTC.

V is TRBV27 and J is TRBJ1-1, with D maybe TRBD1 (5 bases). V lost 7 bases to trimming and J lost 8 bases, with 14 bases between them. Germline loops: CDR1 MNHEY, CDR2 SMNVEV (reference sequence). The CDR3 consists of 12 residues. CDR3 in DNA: TGTGCCAGCAAGGTTGGAGGGGCCGAAGCTTTCTTT. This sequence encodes CASKVGGAEAFF.

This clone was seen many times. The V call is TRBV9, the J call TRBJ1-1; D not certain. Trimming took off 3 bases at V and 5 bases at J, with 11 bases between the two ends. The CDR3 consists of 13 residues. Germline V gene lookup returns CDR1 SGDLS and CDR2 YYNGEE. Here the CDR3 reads CASSGSGRTEAFF. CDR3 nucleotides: TGTGCCAGCAGCGGTTCGGGGAGGACTGAAGCTTTCTTT. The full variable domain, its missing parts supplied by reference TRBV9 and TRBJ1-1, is DSGVTQTPKHLITATGQRVTLRCSPRSGDLSVYWYQQSLDQGLQFLIQYYNGEERAKGNILERFSAQQFPDLHSELNLSSLELGDSALYFCASSGSGRTEAFFGQGTRLTVV.

The CDR3 DNA reads as TGTGCCACCTGGGACTATACCTACGAGCAGTACGTC. As protein: CATWDYTYEQYV. The gene calls are TRBV19 and TRBJ2-7; TRBD2 matches at 7 bases. Germline loops: CDR1 LNHDA, CDR2 SQIVND (reference sequence). The CDR3 has 12 amino acids. V gave up 10 bases and J gave up 2 bases; unmatched junction bases: 5.

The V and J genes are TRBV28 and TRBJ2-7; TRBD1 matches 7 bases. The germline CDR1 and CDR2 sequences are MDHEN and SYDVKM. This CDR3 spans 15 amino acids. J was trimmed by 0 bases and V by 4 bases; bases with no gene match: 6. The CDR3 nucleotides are TGTGCCAGCAGTTCCACGGACAGGCCCTCCTACGAGCAGTACGTC. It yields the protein CASSSTDRPSYEQYV.

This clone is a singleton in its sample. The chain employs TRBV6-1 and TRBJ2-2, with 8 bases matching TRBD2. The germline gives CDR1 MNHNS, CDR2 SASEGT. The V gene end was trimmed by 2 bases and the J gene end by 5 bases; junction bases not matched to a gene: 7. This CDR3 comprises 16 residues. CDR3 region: CASSESGGGWTGELFF. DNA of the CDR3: TGTGCCAGCAGTGAATCGGGAGGGGGGTGGACCGGGGAGCTGTTTTTT.

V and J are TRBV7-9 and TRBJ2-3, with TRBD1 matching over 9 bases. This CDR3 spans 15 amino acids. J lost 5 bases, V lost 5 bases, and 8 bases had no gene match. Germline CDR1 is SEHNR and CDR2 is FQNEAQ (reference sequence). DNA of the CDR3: TGTGCCAGCAGCGTGGGGACAGGGTTGGGAGATACGCAGTATTTT. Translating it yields CASSVGTGLGDTQYF.

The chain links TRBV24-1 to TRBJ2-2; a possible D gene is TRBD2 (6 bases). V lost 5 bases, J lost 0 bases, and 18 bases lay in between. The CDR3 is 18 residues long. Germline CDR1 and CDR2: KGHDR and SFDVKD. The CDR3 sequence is CATSGRLGSGANTGELFF. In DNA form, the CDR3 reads TGTGCCACCAGTGGGAGATTAGGTAGCGGAGCGAACACCGGGGAGCTGTTTTTT.